The text below deals with one TCR beta chain. The antigen is undetermined. Trimming removed 5 bases at V and 0 bases at J, with 14 bases between. From germline, CDR1 is SGHVS and CDR2 FQNEAQ. The CDR3 sequence is 15 residues long. This sample was included in a study of shared clonotypes between healthy human individuals. Study conclusions and caveats: Clonotype sharing among donors was expected to depend on sequencing depth. The genetic and exposure-history diversity represented was limited by few donors. The sampled material consisted only of blood, and tissue repertoires are likely to differ.

Authors' processing steps: Junction-only sequences produced by ImmunoSEQ had no quality scores, so filtering differed. TCRdb's table, derived via immunoSEQ multiplex PCR, lists solely in-frame clones and lacks some. The D gene and trimming were derived from the DNA, and the V and J assignments and clone size from that table. The profile covers around 750,000 clones, with around two thirds appearing a single time and around 1.6% taken by the ten largest. Input material: memory CD4+ T cells sorted from blood. The subset is: CD45RA-negative fraction. J is TRBJ2-7 and V is TRBV7-8; a weak D match, TRBD2 (5 bases). The receptor was isolated from a woman in her 30s in good health. DNA of the CDR3: TGTGCCAGCAGCCTCCGGGGATCCGCCTCCTACGAGCAGTACTTC. It specifies CASSLRGSASYEQYF.